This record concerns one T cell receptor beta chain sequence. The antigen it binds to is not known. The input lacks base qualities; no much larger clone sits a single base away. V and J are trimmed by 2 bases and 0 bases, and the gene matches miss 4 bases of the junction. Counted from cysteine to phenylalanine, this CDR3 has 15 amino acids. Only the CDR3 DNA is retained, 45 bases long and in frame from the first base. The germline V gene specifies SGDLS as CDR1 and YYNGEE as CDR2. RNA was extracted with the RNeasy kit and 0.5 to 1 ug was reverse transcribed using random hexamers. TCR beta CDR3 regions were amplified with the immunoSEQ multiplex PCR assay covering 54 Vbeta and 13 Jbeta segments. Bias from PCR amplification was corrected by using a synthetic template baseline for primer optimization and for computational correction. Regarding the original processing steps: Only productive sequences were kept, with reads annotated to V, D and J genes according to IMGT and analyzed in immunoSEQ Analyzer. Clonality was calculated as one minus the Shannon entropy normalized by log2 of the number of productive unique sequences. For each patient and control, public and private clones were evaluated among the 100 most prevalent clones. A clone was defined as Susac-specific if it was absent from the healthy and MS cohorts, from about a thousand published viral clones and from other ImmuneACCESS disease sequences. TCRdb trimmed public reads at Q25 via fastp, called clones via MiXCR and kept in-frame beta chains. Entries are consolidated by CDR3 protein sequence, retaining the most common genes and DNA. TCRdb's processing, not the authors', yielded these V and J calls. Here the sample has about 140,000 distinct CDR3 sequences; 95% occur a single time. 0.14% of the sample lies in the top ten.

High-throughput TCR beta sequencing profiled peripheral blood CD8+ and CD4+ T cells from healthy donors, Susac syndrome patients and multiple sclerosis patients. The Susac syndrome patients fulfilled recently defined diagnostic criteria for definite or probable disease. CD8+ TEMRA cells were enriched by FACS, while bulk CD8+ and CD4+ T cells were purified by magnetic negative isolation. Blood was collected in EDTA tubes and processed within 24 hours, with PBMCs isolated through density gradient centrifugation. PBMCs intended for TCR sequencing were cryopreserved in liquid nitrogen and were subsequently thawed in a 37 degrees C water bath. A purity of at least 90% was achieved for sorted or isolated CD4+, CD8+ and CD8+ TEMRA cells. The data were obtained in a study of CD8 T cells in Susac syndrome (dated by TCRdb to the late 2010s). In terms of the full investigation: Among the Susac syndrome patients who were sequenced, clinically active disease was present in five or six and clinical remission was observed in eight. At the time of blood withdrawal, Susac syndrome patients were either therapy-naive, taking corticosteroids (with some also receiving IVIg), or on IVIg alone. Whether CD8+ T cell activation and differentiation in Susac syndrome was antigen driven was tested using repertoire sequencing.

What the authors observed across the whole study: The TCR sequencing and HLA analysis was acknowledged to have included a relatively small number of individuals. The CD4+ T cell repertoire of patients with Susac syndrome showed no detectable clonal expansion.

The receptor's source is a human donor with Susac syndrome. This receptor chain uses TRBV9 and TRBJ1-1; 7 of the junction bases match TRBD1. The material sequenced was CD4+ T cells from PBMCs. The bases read TGTGCCAGCAGCGTTGGACAGGTGTTGAACACTGAAGCTTTCTTT. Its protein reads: CASSVGQVLNTEAFF.